These 23 T cell receptor beta chains were all obtained from the same sample, sequenced in a study of quantifying T cell responses using KT2 cells. Study in general: cDNA was made from DNase-treated RNA using alpha and beta constant primers.

The cDNA 3' end received a ligated oligonucleotide with a UMI. The first PCR ran 3 to 5 cycles with an equimolar RC1.1 and RC1.2 beta primer mix. TCRdb ran MiXCR on the UMI-ligation and nested PCR reads and lists one entry per CDR3 protein. The table includes around 35,000 distinct CDR3 sequences, approximately 10% detected once. Sequenced sample: PBMCs spiked with cells of the T cell clone KT2. All receptors come from a human donor.

This clonotype was seen a few times. The chain combines TRBV20-1 with TRBJ1-1; maybe TRBD1 (6 bases). Germline assignment: CDR1 DFQATT and CDR2 SNEGSKA (reference sequence). The CDR3 sequence is 16 residues long. V gave up 0 bases and J gave up 0 bases, with 14 bases separating them. CDR3 nucleotide sequence: TGCAGTGCTAGAGATTTAGGGGGGACATTGAACACTGAAGCTTTCTTT. Translation gives CSARDLGGTLNTEAFF.

The chain is built from TRBV12-3 or TRBV12-4 and TRBJ2-4, with a possible D match to TRBD2 (6 bases). CDR3 length: 20 amino acids. V dropped 5 bases and J dropped 2 bases, with 28 bases sitting between them. The CDR3 reads CASSPLMSRLDGLSKNIQYF. The CDR3 DNA reads as TGTGCCAGCAGTCCACTTATGAGCCGACTAGACGGGCTATCCAAAAACATTCAGTACTTC.

This clonotype was observed at least ten times. The chain carries TRBV6-2 or TRBV6-3 and TRBJ2-7; D possibly matches TRBD1 or TRBD2 (5 bases each). V gave up 7 bases and J gave up 4 bases, with 11 bases separating them. Germline CDR1 MNHEY, CDR2 SVGEGT. This CDR3 comprises 12 residues. CDR3 DNA sequence: TGTGCCAGCACCGGGACCGGATACGAGCAGTACTTC. Residues: CASTGTGYEQYF.

This clonotype was counted at least ten times. The chain is built from TRBV19 and TRBJ1-1; a weak D match, TRBD1 (5 bases). Germline CDR1 reads LNHDA; CDR2 reads SQIVND (reference sequence). The V and J ends lost 5 bases and 3 bases respectively, with 16 bases between them. The CDR3 runs 15 residues. CDR3 bases: TGTGCCAGTAGTTCGCCTTCGGGGGTCTACACTGAAGCTTTCTTT. Amino acid sequence: CASSSPSGVYTEAFF.

This clonotype was observed a few times. The rearrangement uses TRBV19 and TRBJ1-5; 7 bases match TRBD1. V was pared by 5 bases and J by 7 bases, with 8 bases of the junction left unmatched. Looked up from germline, CDR1 is LNHDA and CDR2 is SQIVND (reference sequence). CDR3 length equals 14 residues. DNA of the CDR3: TGTGCCAGTAGTCTCAAGGGGGCTGAACAGCCCCAGCATTTT. This sequence encodes CASSLKGAEQPQHF.

V is TRBV7-9 and J is TRBJ2-7, with 7 bases aligning to TRBD1. CDR3 length: 12 amino acids. CDR1 and CDR2 from the germline V gene are SEHNR and FQNEAQ (reference sequence). The ends lost 8 bases at V and 3 bases at J; junction bases unmatched: 4. The CDR3 nucleotides read TGTGCCAGCCAGGGGGTGGGCTACGAGCAGTACTTC. It specifies CASQGVGYEQYF.

CDR3 DNA sequence: TGTGCCAGCCATCAGCGGGGCGGCCCCTACGAGCAGTACTTC. Translation gives CASHQRGGPYEQYF. The chain employs TRBV2 and TRBJ2-7; TRBD2 matches 7 bases. The CDR3 has 14 amino acids. Trimming at V came to 8 bases and at J to 2 bases, leaving 9 bases not matched to a gene. Per germline, CDR1 SNHLY and CDR2 FYNNEI.

This clonotype occurred a few times. V gene TRBV11-2 combines with J gene TRBJ1-2, with D tentatively TRBD1 (5 bases). The CDR3 is 15 residues long. The V and J ends lost 5 bases and 4 bases respectively, with 17 bases between them. Germline V CDR1 and CDR2: SGHAT, FQNNGV. The CDR3 here is CASSPYRSESYGYTF. CDR3 DNA: TGTGCCAGCAGCCCCTACAGGAGCGAGAGCTATGGCTACACCTTC. The full variable domain, completed using reference TRBV11-2 and TRBJ1-2, is EAGVAQSPRYKIIEKRQSVAFWCNPISGHATLYWYQQILGQGPKLLIQFQNNGVVDDSQLPKDRFSAERLKGVDSTLKIQPAKLEDSAVYLCASSPYRSESYGYTFGSGTRLTVV.

The chain joins TRBV4-1 to TRBJ2-7; 8 bases fit TRBD2. V lost 1 base, J lost 7 bases, and 12 bases stayed unmatched. Per the germline V gene, CDR1 is MGHRA and CDR2 is YSYEKL. CDR3 length: 16 amino acids. The CDR3 nucleotides are TGCGCCAGCAGCCAAGTAGGGTTAGCGGGGTCGGAGGAGCAGTACTTC. It encodes CASSQVGLAGSEEQYF.

This clonotype was detected ten times or more. The rearrangement links TRBV11-2 to TRBJ2-3, with D unresolved. In germline, CDR1 is SGHAT, CDR2 FQNNGV. V was clipped by 2 bases and J by 0 bases, with 9 bases between them. There are 15 residues in the CDR3. CDR3 DNA: TGTGCCAGCAGCTTAAACACCCGTAGCACAGATACGCAGTATTTT. Its translation: CASSLNTRSTDTQYF.

This clonotype was counted only a few times. The chain couples TRBV4-2 to TRBJ2-1, with TRBD2 identical over 8 bases. With 0 bases clipped from V and 8 bases from J, the junction kept 9 bases outside the gene matches. Germline CDR1 LGHNA, CDR2 YNFKEQ. The CDR3 loop spans 16 amino acids. CDR3 sequence: CASSQDRSGGLDEQFF. Written as DNA, the CDR3 is TGTGCCAGCAGCCAAGATCGTTCGGGAGGGTTGGATGAGCAGTTCTTC.

This chain links TRBV29-1 with TRBJ1-3, with unresolved D. CDR3 length: 14 amino acids. CDR1 SQVTM and CDR2 ANQGSEA come from the germline V gene. V was trimmed by 5 bases and J by 3 bases, leaving 14 bases between them. CDR3 residues: CSVLAPVGGNTIYF. Written as DNA, the CDR3 is TGCAGCGTTTTGGCCCCGGTCGGTGGAAACACCATATATTTT.

The table lists this clonotype with a few counts. The V gene is TRBV7-8, the J gene TRBJ2-1; 9 positions agree with TRBD2. Germline loops: CDR1 SGHVS, CDR2 FQNEAQ. Trimming removed 7 bases from V and 5 bases from J; junction bases left unmatched: 6. CDR3 length: 14 residues. CDR3 protein: CASTWLAGNNEQFF. DNA for the CDR3: TGTGCCAGCACTTGGCTAGCGGGAAACAATGAGCAGTTCTTC.

This clonotype was seen repeatedly, ten times or more. This rearrangement joins TRBV4-2 to TRBJ1-1; TRBD1 is a possible D gene (6 bases). Germline CDR1 is LGHNA and CDR2 is YNFKEQ. This CDR3 contains 14 residues. Between the trimmed V and J ends, which lost 1 base and 8 bases, there was a span of 14 bases. DNA of the CDR3: TGTGCCAGCAGCCAAGTGGGGAACAGGGAGGAAGCTTTCTTT. Translated: CASSQVGNREEAFF.

The chain recombines TRBV7-2 with TRBJ1-1, with no clear D. Germline CDR1 is SGHTA and CDR2 is FQGNSA. The CDR3 is 15 residues long. V gave up 1 base and J gave up 5 bases, with 14 bases separating them. CDR3 in amino acids: CASSLVAGLVTEAFF. The CDR3 DNA is TGTGCCAGCAGCTTAGTAGCAGGTTTGGTGACTGAAGCTTTCTTT.

This clonotype was seen only a few times. V usage is TRBV7-2 and J usage is TRBJ2-7, with TRBD2 matching 9 bases. J was trimmed by 4 bases and V by 1 base; bases with no gene match: 8. This CDR3 is built from 16 residues. CDR1 is SGHTA, CDR2 FQGNSA, per germline. In DNA, the CDR3 is TGTGCCAGCAGCTTAGTTTCGGTAGCGGGAGTGTACGAGCAGTACTTC. The encoded protein is CASSLVSVAGVYEQYF. The full variable domain, in which reference TRBV7-2 and TRBJ2-7 provide the parts outside the CDR3, is GAGVSQSPSNKVTEKGKDVELRCDPISGHTALYWYRQSLGQGLEFLIYFQGNSAPDKSGLPSDRFSAERTGGSVSTLTIQRTQQEDSAVYLCASSLVSVAGVYEQYFGPGTRLTVT.

This clonotype was recorded a few times. The chain joins TRBV12-5 to TRBJ1-6; D may be TRBD1 (6 bases). V was clipped by 8 bases and J by 10 bases, with 15 bases between them. The germline CDR1 and CDR2 sequences are LGHNT and FRNRAP. The CDR3 contains 13 residues. The CDR3 sequence is CASFGGQDSPLHF. For the CDR3, the DNA is TGTGCTAGTTTTGGGGGGCAAGACTCACCCCTCCACTTT.

This clonotype was recorded a few times. The chain carries TRBV7-9 and TRBJ2-1, with D possibly being TRBD2 (6 bases). In germline, CDR1 is SEHNR, CDR2 FQNEAQ (reference sequence). Trimming removed 5 bases from V and 3 bases from J, with 17 bases in between. CDR3 length: 16 residues. In DNA form, the CDR3 reads TGTGCCAGCAGCATTAGTGGGGGAGGAATCTACAATGAGCAGTTCTTC. Protein product: CASSISGGGIYNEQFF.

CDR3 DNA sequence: TGTGCCAGCAGCTTTCTAGGGGGTCGTAATGAGCAGTTCTTC. It encodes CASSFLGGRNEQFF. The rearrangement links TRBV7-3 to TRBJ2-1; tentatively, D is TRBD1 (6 bases). Germline assignment: CDR1 SGHTA and CDR2 FQGTGA. This CDR3 region has 14 residues. V lost 3 bases and J 7 bases, leaving 13 bases between the germline ends.

This clonotype was recorded many times. The rearrangement joins TRBV5-4 to TRBJ1-4; possibly TRBD1 for D (6 bases). Germline CDR1 and CDR2: SGHNT and YYREEE (reference sequence). There are 16 residues in the CDR3. V shed 2 bases and J shed 3 bases, with 14 bases lying between them. The CDR3 spells CASSFGTNLPNEKLFF. The CDR3 nucleotides read TGTGCCAGCAGCTTCGGGACAAATTTGCCTAATGAAAAACTGTTTTTT.

V and J are TRBV21-1 and TRBJ2-1; the table calls TRBD2, which could not be checked here. TRBV21-1 is labeled a pseudogene. The CDR3 length is 16 residues. CDR3 amino acids: CASSPPQTRPYNEQFF. The CDR3 DNA is TGTGCCAGCAGCCCCCCCCAGACTAGACCCTACAATGAGCAGTTCTTC.

V gene TRBV29-1 combines with J gene TRBJ2-7; 12 bases line up with TRBD2. CDR3 length equals 14 residues. Germline CDR1 reads SQVTM; CDR2 reads ANQGSEA. The V gene end was trimmed by 6 bases and the J gene end by 2 bases; junction bases not matched to a gene: 5. The CDR3 DNA sequence: TGCAGCGTCGACGGACTAGCGGGAACCTACGAGCAGTACTTC. Its protein is CSVDGLAGTYEQYF.

This chain joins TRBV6-5 and TRBJ2-1, with TRBD2 matching over 10 bases. V was pared by 6 bases and J by 6 bases, with 5 bases of the junction left unmatched. This CDR3 region has 14 residues. In germline, CDR1 is MNHEY, CDR2 SVGAGI. The CDR3 DNA sequence: TGTGCCAGCAGAGCCGCTAGCGGGAGCAATGAGCAGTTCTTC. Amino acids: CASRAASGSNEQFF.